Each of the 27 T cell receptor beta chains below was sequenced from the same sample in a study of OX40 agonist ivuxolimab in advanced cancers. TCRdb's table, derived via immunoSEQ multiplex PCR, lists solely in-frame clones and lacks some. The data contain tens of thousands of clones, approximately 86% of them singletons. The source was CD4+ or CD8+ T cells sorted from blood, collected in a trial of the OX40 agonist ivuxolimab. The receptors stem from an adult with an advanced solid tumor such as melanoma, head and neck, liver or kidney cancer.

This chain joins TRBV28 and TRBJ2-7, with 7 bases that match TRBD1. The CDR3 is made up of 14 amino acids. Germline CDR1 reads MDHEN; CDR2 reads SYDVKM. The V segment lost 7 bases and the J segment 2 bases; nucleotides outside the gene matches: 8. The CDR3: CASNLPGTAYEQYF. CDR3 DNA sequence: TGTGCCAGCAACCTCCCCGGGACAGCCTACGAGCAGTACTTC.

The chain recombines TRBV10-2 with TRBJ1-2; 8 bases are shared with TRBD1. The CDR3 totals 13 residues. V was pared by 6 bases and J by 4 bases, with 4 bases of the junction left unmatched. Per germline, CDR1 WSHSY and CDR2 SAAADI. CDR3 residues: CASSLDRGYGYTF. The CDR3 coding sequence is TGCGCCAGCAGCCTAGACAGGGGCTATGGCTACACCTTC.

The chain couples TRBV19 to TRBJ1-2; D not resolved. The CDR3 is made up of 14 amino acids. Germline V gives CDR1 LNHDA, CDR2 SQIVND (reference sequence). Trimming shortened V by 1 base and J by 8 bases, and 14 bases separated the two germline ends. The CDR3: CASSIGGLMDGYTF. As DNA, the CDR3 is TGTGCCAGTAGTATAGGAGGCCTAATGGACGGCTACACCTTC.

The chain uses TRBV6-6 and TRBJ2-7, with D perhaps being TRBD1 or TRBD2 (5 bases each). The germline V gene encodes CDR1 MNHNY and CDR2 SVGAGI (reference sequence). The CDR3 spans 14 residues. Trimming stripped 2 bases from V and 3 bases from J, with 11 bases between. The CDR3 nucleotides read TGTGCCAGCAGTTACCTAGGGACCCACTACGAGCAGTACTTC. Its translation is CASSYLGTHYEQYF.

The rearrangement uses TRBV6-5 and TRBJ1-5, with D maybe TRBD1 (5 bases). The CDR3 covers 14 residues. V gave up 2 bases and J gave up 6 bases, with 11 bases separating them. Germline CDR1 and CDR2: MNHEY and SVGAGI. As DNA, the CDR3 is TGTGCCAGCAGTTACACGGAGGGGAGTCAGCCCCAGCATTTT. Translating gives CASSYTEGSQPQHF.

The chain joins TRBV5-1 to TRBJ1-2, with 8 bases lining up with TRBD1. Germline values: CDR1 SGHRS, CDR2 YFSETQ. The CDR3 runs to 16 residues. With V trimmed by 2 bases and J by 4 bases, 10 bases remained unmatched. The CDR3 reads CASSLNSRGLGYGYTF. CDR3 DNA sequence: TGCGCCAGCAGCTTAAACTCCAGGGGGCTTGGCTATGGCTACACCTTC.

The chain employs TRBV7-6 and TRBJ2-1, with D maybe TRBD2 (6 bases). The CDR3 is made up of 16 amino acids. The germline V and J ends were trimmed by 5 bases and 2 bases, with 16 bases remaining between them. Per germline, CDR1 SGHVS and CDR2 FNYEAQ. CDR3 sequence reads: CASSGYWAGTYNEQFF. DNA of the CDR3: TGTGCCAGCAGCGGTTACTGGGCGGGGACCTACAATGAGCAGTTCTTC.

The chain joins TRBV11-1 to TRBJ2-4; 7 nucleotides agree with TRBD1. CDR3 length equals 18 residues. The J segment lost 3 bases and the V segment lost 4 bases, leaving 15 bases of the junction unmatched. Germline V gene sequence: CDR1 SGHAT, CDR2 FQDESV (reference sequence). The CDR3 sequence: CASSSTGSANIGKNIQYF. DNA of the CDR3: TGTGCCAGCAGCTCGACAGGGTCGGCGAATATCGGCAAAAACATTCAGTACTTC.

This chain joins TRBV6-5 and TRBJ2-1; D is possibly TRBD1 (6 bases). CDR3 length equals 12 residues. Germline values: CDR1 MNHEY, CDR2 SVGAGI. V was cut by 4 bases and J by 10 bases, with 11 bases left in between. The CDR3: CASSFEQGEQFF. The CDR3 DNA sequence: TGTGCCAGCAGTTTCGAACAGGGCGAGCAGTTCTTC.

This chain links TRBV4-3 with TRBJ2-3; D perhaps matches TRBD1 (7 bases). The CDR3 spans 16 residues. Trimming shortened V by 0 bases and J by 3 bases, and 13 bases separated the two germline ends. CDR1 LGHNA and CDR2 YSLEER come from the germline V gene. The CDR3 DNA reads as TGCGCCAGCAGCCAAGATCCAGGGGGGCGGACAGATACGCAGTATTTT. Its protein product is CASSQDPGGRTDTQYF.

V usage is TRBV10-3 and J usage is TRBJ1-1; maybe TRBD1 (6 bases). Germline CDR1 and CDR2: ENHRY and SYGVKD. V dropped 0 bases and J dropped 7 bases, with 6 bases sitting between them. CDR3 length: 12 amino acids. CDR3: CAISESGGEAFF. The CDR3 nucleotides are TGTGCCATCAGTGAGTCAGGGGGTGAAGCTTTCTTT.

This chain uses TRBV12-5 with TRBJ1-2; D is uncertain. Germline lookup yields CDR1 LGHNT and CDR2 FRNRAP. The CDR3 has 13 residues. Trimming removed 7 bases from V and 0 bases from J, with 9 bases in between. The CDR3 DNA follows: TGTGCTAGTGCCCAAGACACTAACTATGGCTACACCTTC. This codes for CASAQDTNYGYTF.

The rearrangement joins TRBV19 to TRBJ1-4; no reliable D call. Trimming took 5 bases from V and 5 from J, leaving 18 bases between them. Germline V CDR1 and CDR2: LNHDA, SQIVND (reference sequence). The CDR3 has 16 residues. The CDR3 DNA follows: TGTGCCAGTAGTGCGGTTGATTGGACTCGCAATGAAAAACTGTTTTTT. It translates to CASSAVDWTRNEKLFF. Full variable domain (missing parts from reference TRBV19 and TRBJ1-4): DGGITQSPKYLFRKEGQNVTLSCEQNLNHDAMYWYRQDPGQGLRLIYYSQIVNDFQKGDIAEGYSVSREKKESFPLTVTSAQKNPTAFYLCASSAVDWTRNEKLFFGSGTQLSVL.

The V gene is TRBV7-9, the J gene TRBJ2-6; D is uncertain. Germline V gene sequence: CDR1 SEHNR, CDR2 FQNEAQ (reference sequence). This CDR3 spans 11 amino acids. V lost 8 bases to trimming and J lost 4 bases, with 3 bases between them. The CDR3 reads CASPGANVLTF. The CDR3 DNA is TGTGCCAGCCCCGGGGCCAACGTCCTGACTTTC. The full variable domain, in which reference TRBV7-9 and TRBJ2-6 provide the parts outside the CDR3, is DTGVSQNPRHKITKRGQNVTFRCDPISEHNRLYWYRQTLGQGPEFLTYFQNEAQLEKSRLLSDRFSAERPKGSFSTLEIQRTEQGDSAMYLCASPGANVLTFGAGSRLTVL.

V and J are TRBV11-2 and TRBJ1-6, with TRBD1 matching over 8 bases. The CDR3 has 15 amino acids. Trimming cost V 2 bases and J 7 bases; bases outside gene matches: 4. In germline, CDR1 is SGHAT, CDR2 FQNNGV. This CDR3 reads CASSLLQGANSPLHF. CDR3 nucleotides: TGTGCCAGCAGCTTACTCCAGGGGGCAAATTCACCCCTCCACTTT.

This clone counts as medium-sized. The CDR3 sequence is CASSPQQGWGANEQFF. DNA for the CDR3: TGCGCCAGCAGCCCGCAACAGGGGTGGGGGGCCAATGAGCAGTTCTTC. This chain links TRBV4-1 with TRBJ2-1; tentative D call: TRBD1 (7 bases). Deletions cut 4 bases from V and 6 bases from J, with 19 bases between. Germline V gene sequence: CDR1 MGHRA, CDR2 YSYEKL. The CDR3 is 16 residues long.

The chain uses TRBV7-9 and TRBJ1-1; no definite D call. V lost 3 bases, J lost 0 bases, and 8 bases lay in between. Germline CDR1 SEHNR, CDR2 FQNEAQ (reference sequence). The CDR3 runs to 14 residues. The CDR3 sequence: CASSLEAVNTEAFF. The DNA for the CDR3 is TGTGCCAGCAGCTTGGAGGCGGTGAACACTGAAGCTTTCTTT.

The rearrangement joins TRBV29-1 to TRBJ2-7, with 7 bases aligning to TRBD1. V was pared by 6 bases and J by 1 base, with 12 bases of the junction left unmatched. CDR1 is SQVTM and CDR2 is ANQGSEA in the germline V gene. The CDR3 is made up of 15 amino acids. The CDR3, as DNA: TGCAGCGTGATAATACAGGGGCGGCATTCCTACGAGCAGTACTTC. Residues: CSVIIQGRHSYEQYF.

V gene TRBV5-1 combines with J gene TRBJ1-2; D is unclear. The CDR3 totals 15 residues. Germline values: CDR1 SGHRS, CDR2 YFSETQ. The V gene lost 0 bases and the J gene lost 4 bases, with 13 bases spanning the gap. The chain's CDR3 is CASSLELGSSYGYTF. CDR3 coding DNA: TGCGCCAGCAGCTTGGAACTGGGGTCCAGCTATGGCTACACCTTC. The complete variable domain, with remaining parts taken from reference TRBV5-1 and TRBJ1-2, reads KAGVTQTPRYLIKTRGQQVTLSCSPISGHRSVSWYQQTPGQGLQFLFEYFSETQRNKGNFPGRFSGRQFSNSRSEMNVSTLELGDSALYLCASSLELGSSYGYTFGSGTRLTVV.

This chain joins TRBV19 and TRBJ1-5; tentative D call: TRBD1 (6 bases). Per germline, CDR1 LNHDA and CDR2 SQIVND (reference sequence). This CDR3 has 19 residues. V lost 3 bases, J lost 1 base, and 22 bases lay in between. In nucleotides, the CDR3 is TGTGCCAGTAGTATGGGGGGCCATGGGGAATGGGTCAGCAATCAGCCCCAGCATTTT. Its translation is CASSMGGHGEWVSNQPQHF.

Concerning this clone: This CDR3 fails to terminate in the conserved phenylalanine or tryptophan, so it likely reflects a read error. The V and J genes are TRBV6-6 and TRBJ1-6, with 9 nucleotides matching TRBD1. Germline CDR1 is MNHNY and CDR2 is SVGAGI (reference sequence). This CDR3 is 15 amino acids long. Germline trimming cut 6 bases from V and 6 bases from J; bases unmatched to any gene: 6. CDR3 DNA: TGTGCCAGCAGGCCCACAGGGGGCGTTAATTCACCCCTCCACCTT. Its protein is CASRPTGGVNSPLHL.

This sequence joins TRBV13 and TRBJ2-3; 12 nucleotides match TRBD2. V gave up 4 bases and J gave up 2 bases; unmatched junction bases: 7. This CDR3 is 17 amino acids long. CDR1 is PRHDT and CDR2 is FYEKMQ in the germline V gene (reference sequence). The CDR3 DNA reads TGTGCCAGCAGCTCCCCGACTAGCGGGGGTCTCACAGATACGCAGTATTTT. It encodes CASSSPTSGGLTDTQYF. Using reference TRBV13 and TRBJ2-3 for the parts outside the CDR3, the full variable domain is AAGVIQSPRHLIKEKRETATLKCYPIPRHDTVYWYQQGPGQDPQFLISFYEKMQSDKGSIPDRFSAQQFSDYHSELNMSSLELGDSALYFCASSSPTSGGLTDTQYFGPGTRLTVL.

The chain is built from TRBV28 and TRBJ2-7; 7 bases fit TRBD1. This CDR3 is 17 amino acids long. Germline CDR1 MDHEN, CDR2 SYDVKM. V trimming: 6 bases; J trimming: 2 bases; junction bases outside the gene matches: 16. The CDR3 nucleotides read TGTGCCAGCAGCCAAGGGAAGGGGGCACTTTCTACCTACGAGCAGTACTTC. This sequence encodes CASSQGKGALSTYEQYF. The full variable domain, completed using reference TRBV28 and TRBJ2-7, is DVKVTQSSRYLVKRTGEKVFLECVQDMDHENMFWYRQDPGLGLRLIYFSYDVKMKEKGDIPEGYSVSREKKERFSLILESASTNQTSMYLCASSQGKGALSTYEQYFGPGTRLTVT.

The chain links TRBV6-5 to TRBJ2-7; D gene ambiguous. CDR3 length: 13 amino acids. Trimming shortened V by 2 bases and J by 4 bases, and 9 bases separated the two germline ends. Per the germline V gene, CDR1 is MNHEY and CDR2 is SVGAGI. CDR3 sequence: CASSYGLTYEQYF. DNA of the CDR3: TGTGCCAGCAGTTACGGGTTAACTTACGAGCAGTACTTC.

The chain joins TRBV13 to TRBJ2-7, with unresolved D. The V end was cut by 2 bases, the J end by 4 bases, with 12 bases between. The CDR3 covers 14 residues. Germline loops: CDR1 PRHDT, CDR2 FYEKMQ (reference sequence). CDR3 DNA sequence: TGTGCCAGCAGCTTAATTACACCCCCTTACGAGCAGTACTTC. It encodes CASSLITPPYEQYF.

V gene TRBV27 combines with J gene TRBJ2-3; weak D call: TRBD1 (5 bases). CDR1 MNHEY and CDR2 SMNVEV come from the germline V gene (reference sequence). CDR3 length: 16 amino acids. Deletions cut 10 bases from V and 8 bases from J, with 28 bases between. The CDR3 DNA reads as TGTGCCACCTTCCCCTCGGCGCCAGGACAAGCCCCTACGCAGTATTTT. Encoded protein: CATFPSAPGQAPTQYF.

The chain recombines TRBV28 with TRBJ2-1; tentatively, D is TRBD1 (5 bases). Deletions cut 6 bases from V and 4 bases from J, with 13 bases between. The CDR3 runs to 14 residues. Germline CDR1 is MDHEN and CDR2 is SYDVKM. The CDR3 DNA reads as TGTGCCAGCAGCTTTTTGACAGATTACAATGAGCAGTTCTTC. As protein: CASSFLTDYNEQFF.